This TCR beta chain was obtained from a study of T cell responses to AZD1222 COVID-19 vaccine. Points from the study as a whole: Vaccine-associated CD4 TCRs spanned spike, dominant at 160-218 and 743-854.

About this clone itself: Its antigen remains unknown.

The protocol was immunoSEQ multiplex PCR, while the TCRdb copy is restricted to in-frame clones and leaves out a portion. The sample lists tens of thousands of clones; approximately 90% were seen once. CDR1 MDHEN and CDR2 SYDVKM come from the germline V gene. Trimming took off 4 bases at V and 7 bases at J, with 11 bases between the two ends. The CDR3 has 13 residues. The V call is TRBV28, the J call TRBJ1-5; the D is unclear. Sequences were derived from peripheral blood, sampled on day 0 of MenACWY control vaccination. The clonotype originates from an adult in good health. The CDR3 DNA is TGTGCCAGCAGTTCCTCAGGTGGGCAGCCCCAGCATTTT. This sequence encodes CASSSSGGQPQHF.